The 6 T cell receptor beta chains given below trace back to one sample, sequenced in a study of chemoradiotherapy in HPV16-positive cancers. The protocol was immunoSEQ multiplex PCR, while the TCRdb copy is restricted to in-frame clones and leaves out a portion. Counted here are about 21,000 clones, more than 70% occurring once; the ten biggest clones make up roughly 2.4%. The sample here was blood, taken from a patient who underwent chemoradiotherapy. These receptors were taken from a human donor with HPV-associated anogenital cancer.

CDR3: CASSLILAGVVNTGELFF. The CDR3 DNA follows: TGTGCCAGCAGTTTAATACTAGCGGGAGTCGTAAACACCGGGGAGCTGTTTTTT. The chain uses TRBV28 and TRBJ2-2, with 11 bases aligning to TRBD2. CDR1 MDHEN and CDR2 SYDVKM come from the germline V gene. Trimming at V came to 2 bases and at J to 2 bases, leaving 7 bases not matched to a gene. This CDR3 region has 18 residues. Full variable domain (remainder filled in from reference TRBV28 and TRBJ2-2): DVKVTQSSRYLVKRTGEKVFLECVQDMDHENMFWYRQDPGLGLRLIYFSYDVKMKEKGDIPEGYSVSREKKERFSLILESASTNQTSMYLCASSLILAGVVNTGELFFGEGSRLTVL.

The chain is built from TRBV5-8 and TRBJ1-2, with D possibly TRBD1 on 5 matching bases. Germline loops: CDR1 SGHTS, CDR2 YDEGEE. Trimming stripped 4 bases from V and 4 bases from J, with 11 bases between. The CDR3 is made up of 13 amino acids. The chain's CDR3 is CASSRGSAYGYTF. Here the CDR3 DNA reads TGTGCCAGCAGCCGGGGGTCCGCCTATGGCTACACCTTC.

The chain uses TRBV7-2 and TRBJ2-2; 8 bases agree with TRBD2. Germline values: CDR1 SGHTA, CDR2 FQGNSA. The CDR3 has 15 amino acids. The V segment lost 6 bases and the J segment 6 bases; nucleotides outside the gene matches: 9. The CDR3 loop is CASRSFGGAAGELFF. CDR3 DNA: TGTGCCAGCAGGTCTTTCGGGGGGGCCGCCGGGGAGCTGTTTTTT.

CDR3 residues: CASSTSGFSDNSPLHF. The CDR3 bases are TGCGCCAGCAGTACGTCAGGGTTCAGTGATAATTCACCCCTCCACTTT. The rearrangement joins TRBV5-1 to TRBJ1-6; TRBD1 might be the D (5 bases). Per germline, CDR1 SGHRS and CDR2 YFSETQ. V shed 5 bases and J shed 5 bases, with 17 bases lying between them. The CDR3 covers 16 residues.

The rearrangement uses TRBV2 and TRBJ1-1; D gene ambiguous. This CDR3 contains 12 residues. The germline V gene encodes CDR1 SNHLY and CDR2 FYNNEI. Trimming removed 6 bases at V and 9 bases at J, with 14 bases between. This CDR3 is CASSDPEKQAFF. Written as DNA, the CDR3 is TGTGCCAGCAGCGACCCTGAAAAACAAGCTTTCTTT.

This chain joins TRBV7-2 and TRBJ2-7; D ambiguous. Germline CDR1 and CDR2: SGHTA and FQGNSA. V was shortened by 4 bases and J by 0 bases, with 19 bases between the two germline ends. The CDR3 has 17 residues. CDR3: CASSSQGGSRSSYEQYF. The CDR3 DNA reads TGTGCCAGCAGCTCCCAAGGCGGTAGCCGAAGCTCCTACGAGCAGTACTTC.